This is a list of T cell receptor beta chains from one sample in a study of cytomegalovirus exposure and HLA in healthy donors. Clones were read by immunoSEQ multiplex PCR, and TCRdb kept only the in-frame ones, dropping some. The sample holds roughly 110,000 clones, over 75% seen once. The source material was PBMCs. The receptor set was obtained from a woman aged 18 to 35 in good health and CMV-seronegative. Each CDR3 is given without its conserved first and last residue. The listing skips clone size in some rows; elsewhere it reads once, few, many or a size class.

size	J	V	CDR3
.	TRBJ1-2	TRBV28	ASSPRTGVGYGYT
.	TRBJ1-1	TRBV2	ASSFGGTAATEAF
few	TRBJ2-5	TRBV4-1	ASSLPGVGQETQY
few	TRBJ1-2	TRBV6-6	ASSASGIYYYGYT
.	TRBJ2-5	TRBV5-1	ASSGETGFGETQY
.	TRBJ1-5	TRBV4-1	ASSQGLGIQPQH
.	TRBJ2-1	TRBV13	ASSLGTGGPYNEQF
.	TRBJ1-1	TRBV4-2	ASSQEVTRGFGTEAF
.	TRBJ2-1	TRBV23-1	ASSGSLDEQF
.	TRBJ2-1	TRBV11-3	ASSLGLVSSNEQF
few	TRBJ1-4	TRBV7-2	ASSGSTGLNEKLF
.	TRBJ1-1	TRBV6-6	ASSYSGLVNTEAF
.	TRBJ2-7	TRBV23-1	AILLPGDYEQY
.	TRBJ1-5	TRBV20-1	SALGNQPQH
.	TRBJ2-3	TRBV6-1	ASSELRAFGTDTQY
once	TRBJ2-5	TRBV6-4	ASSESGDEETQY
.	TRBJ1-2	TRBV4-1	ASSQGGQPNYGYT
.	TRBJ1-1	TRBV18	ASSPDRGAF
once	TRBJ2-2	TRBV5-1	ASSLLEGNTGELF
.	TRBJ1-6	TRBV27	ASGKTGQYNSPLH
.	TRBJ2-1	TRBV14	ASSQDGKTWDTYNEQF
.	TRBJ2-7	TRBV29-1	SVKSMPGQGPGGEQY
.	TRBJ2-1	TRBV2	ASSEIGLADNEQF
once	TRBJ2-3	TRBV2	ASSVGLAGGNTDTQY
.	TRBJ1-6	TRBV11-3	ASSLDPTGLNSPLH
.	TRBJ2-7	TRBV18	ASSQDYRSGEQY
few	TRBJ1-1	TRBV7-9	ASGDTEAF
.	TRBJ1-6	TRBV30	AWSPGQGVSSPLH
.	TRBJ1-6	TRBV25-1	ASSEYYEGGNSPLH
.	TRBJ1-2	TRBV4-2	ASSLGTPGNGYT
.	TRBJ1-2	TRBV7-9	ASSGRLSLYGYT
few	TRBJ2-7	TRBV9	ASSNPGLGPEQY
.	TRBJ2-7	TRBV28	ASSPGTSGSISYEQY
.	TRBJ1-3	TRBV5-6	ASSFRTGSGNTIY
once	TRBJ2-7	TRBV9	ASSVRQGAGEQY
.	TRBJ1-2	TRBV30	AWRGGGNYGYT
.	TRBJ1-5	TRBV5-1	ASSPDFAGDQPQH
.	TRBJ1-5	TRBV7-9	ASRQGFQPQH
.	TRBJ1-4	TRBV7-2	ASSLKSQGKLF
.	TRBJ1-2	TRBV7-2	ASSPRAGIGYGYT
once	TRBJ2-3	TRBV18	ASSPIPRLEDTQY
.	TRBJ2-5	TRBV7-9	ASSWGGGVQSQY
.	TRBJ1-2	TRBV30	AWTDRTGKYYGYT
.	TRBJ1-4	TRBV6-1	ASSRQGANEKLF
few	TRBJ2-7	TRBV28	ASRGGTMGEQY
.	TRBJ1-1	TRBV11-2	ASSFRDTEAF
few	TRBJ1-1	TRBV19	ASSISVNTEAF